In its sample, the clone carrying this T cell receptor (beta chain) was seen a few times. The CDR3 sequence is 15 residues long. Trimming stripped 4 bases from V and 0 bases from J, with 13 bases between. CDR1 is SGHTA and CDR2 is FQGNSA in the germline V gene. TCRdb passed the RT-PCR reads through MiXCR, listing each CDR3 protein once. Of about 680,000 distinct CDR3 sequences in the sample, around 14% were seen once. V usage is TRBV7-2 and J usage is TRBJ2-7; D gene uncertain. This TCR came from a female donor in good health, serving as a healthy control. The sample consisted of memory CD4+ T cells from blood. The CDR3 reads CASSSSGLDSYEQYF. CDR3 DNA sequence: TGTGCCAGCAGCTCCTCGGGTCTAGACTCCTACGAGCAGTACTTC.